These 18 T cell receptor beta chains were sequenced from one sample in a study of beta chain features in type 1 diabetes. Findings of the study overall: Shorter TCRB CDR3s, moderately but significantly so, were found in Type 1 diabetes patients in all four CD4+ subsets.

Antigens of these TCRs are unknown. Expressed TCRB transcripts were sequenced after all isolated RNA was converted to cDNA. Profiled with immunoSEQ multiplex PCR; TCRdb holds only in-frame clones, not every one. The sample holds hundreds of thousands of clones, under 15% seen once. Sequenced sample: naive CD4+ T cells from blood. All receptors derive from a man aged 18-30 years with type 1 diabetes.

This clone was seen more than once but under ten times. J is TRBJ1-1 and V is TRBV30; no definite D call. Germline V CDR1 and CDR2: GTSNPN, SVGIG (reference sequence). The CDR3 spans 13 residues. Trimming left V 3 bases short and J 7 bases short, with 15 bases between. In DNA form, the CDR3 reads TGTGCCTGGAGCTATGAGGGTGTTAGTGAAGCTTTCTTT. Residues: CAWSYEGVSEAFF.

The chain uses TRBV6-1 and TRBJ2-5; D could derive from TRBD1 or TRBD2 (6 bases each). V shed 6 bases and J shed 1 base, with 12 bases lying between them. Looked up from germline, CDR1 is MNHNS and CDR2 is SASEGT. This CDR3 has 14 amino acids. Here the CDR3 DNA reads TGTGCCAGCAGGTCGGGGGCTATCCAAGAGACCCAGTACTTC. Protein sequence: CASRSGAIQETQYF.

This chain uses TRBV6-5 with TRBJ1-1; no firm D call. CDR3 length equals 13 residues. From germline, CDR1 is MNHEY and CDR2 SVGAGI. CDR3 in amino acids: CAIKVSMNTEAFF. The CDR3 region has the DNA TGTGCGATTAAAGTGAGCATGAACACTGAAGCTTTCTTT.

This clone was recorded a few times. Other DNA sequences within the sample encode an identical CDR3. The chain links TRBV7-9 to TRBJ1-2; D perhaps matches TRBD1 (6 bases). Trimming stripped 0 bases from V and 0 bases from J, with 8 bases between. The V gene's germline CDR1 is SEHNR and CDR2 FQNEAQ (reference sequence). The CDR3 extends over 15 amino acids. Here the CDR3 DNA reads TGTGCCAGCAGCTTAGCCGGGACAACTAACTATGGCTACACCTTC. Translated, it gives CASSLAGTTNYGYTF.

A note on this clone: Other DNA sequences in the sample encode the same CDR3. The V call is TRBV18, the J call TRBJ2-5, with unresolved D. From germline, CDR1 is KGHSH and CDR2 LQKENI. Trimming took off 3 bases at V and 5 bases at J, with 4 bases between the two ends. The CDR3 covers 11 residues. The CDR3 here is CASSPRETQYF. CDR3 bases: TGTGCCAGCTCACCGAGGGAGACCCAGTACTTC. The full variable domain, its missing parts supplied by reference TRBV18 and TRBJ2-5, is NAGVMQNPRHLVRRRGQEARLRCSPMKGHSHVYWYRQLPEEGLKFMVYLQKENIIDESGMPKERFSAEFPKEGPSILRIQQVVRGDSAAYFCASSPRETQYFGPGTRLLVL.

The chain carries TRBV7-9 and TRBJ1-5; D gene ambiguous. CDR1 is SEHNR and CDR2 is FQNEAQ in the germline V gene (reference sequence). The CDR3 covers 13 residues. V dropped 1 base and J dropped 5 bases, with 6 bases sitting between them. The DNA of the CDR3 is TGTGCCAGCAGCTTAGGAGAACATCAGCCCCAGCATTTT. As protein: CASSLGEHQPQHF.

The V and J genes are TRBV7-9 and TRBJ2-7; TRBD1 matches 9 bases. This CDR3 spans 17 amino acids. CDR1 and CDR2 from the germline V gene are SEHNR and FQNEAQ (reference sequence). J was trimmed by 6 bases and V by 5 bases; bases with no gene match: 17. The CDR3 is CASSPRGAGTGPREQYF. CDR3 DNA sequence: TGTGCCAGCAGCCCCCGAGGGGCGGGGACAGGGCCGCGCGAGCAGTACTTC.

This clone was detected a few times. Here the CDR3 reads CASARDNNQPQHF. CDR3 sequence (DNA): TGTGCCAGCGCCCGGGACAACAATCAGCCCCAGCATTTT. V gene TRBV25-1 combines with J gene TRBJ1-5; TRBD1 might be the D (6 bases). Per the germline V gene, CDR1 is MGHDK and CDR2 is SYGVNS. This CDR3 comprises 13 residues. Deletions cut 8 bases from V and 3 bases from J, with 11 bases between.

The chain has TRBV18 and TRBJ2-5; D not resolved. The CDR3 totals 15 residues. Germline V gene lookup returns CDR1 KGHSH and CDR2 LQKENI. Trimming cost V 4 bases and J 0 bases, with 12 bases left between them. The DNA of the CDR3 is TGTGCCAGCTCACTCCTGGGGAAGCACCAAGAGACCCAGTACTTC. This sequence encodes CASSLLGKHQETQYF.

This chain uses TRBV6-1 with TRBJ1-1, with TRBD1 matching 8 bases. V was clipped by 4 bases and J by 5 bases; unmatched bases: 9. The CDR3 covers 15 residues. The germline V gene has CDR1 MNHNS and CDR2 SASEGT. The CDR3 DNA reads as TGTGCCAGCAGTGGAGCGACAGGGGAAAGGACTGAAGCTTTCTTT. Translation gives CASSGATGERTEAFF.

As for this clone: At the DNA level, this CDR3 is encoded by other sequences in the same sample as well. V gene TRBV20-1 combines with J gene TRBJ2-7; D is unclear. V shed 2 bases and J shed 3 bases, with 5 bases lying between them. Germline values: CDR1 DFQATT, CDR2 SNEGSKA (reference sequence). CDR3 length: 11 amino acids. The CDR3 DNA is TGCAGTGCTAGATTTTACTACGAGCAGTACTTC. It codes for CSARFYYEQYF.

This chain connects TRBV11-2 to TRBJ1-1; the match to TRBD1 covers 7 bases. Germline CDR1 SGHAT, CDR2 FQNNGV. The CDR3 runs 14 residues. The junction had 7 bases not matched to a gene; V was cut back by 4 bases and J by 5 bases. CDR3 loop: CASSWNTGDTEAFF. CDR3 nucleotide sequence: TGTGCCAGCAGCTGGAATACAGGGGATACTGAAGCTTTCTTT.

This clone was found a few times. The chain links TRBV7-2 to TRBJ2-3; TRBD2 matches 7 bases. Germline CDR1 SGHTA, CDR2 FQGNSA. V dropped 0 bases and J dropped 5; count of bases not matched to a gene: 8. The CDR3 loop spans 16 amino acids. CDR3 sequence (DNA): TGTGCCAGCAGCTTAGCGGAAATGGCGGGGGTAGATACGCAGTATTTT. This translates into CASSLAEMAGVDTQYF. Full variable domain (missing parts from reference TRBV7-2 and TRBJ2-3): GAGVSQSPSNKVTEKGKDVELRCDPISGHTALYWYRQSLGQGLEFLIYFQGNSAPDKSGLPSDRFSAERTGGSVSTLTIQRTQQEDSAVYLCASSLAEMAGVDTQYFGPGTRLTVL.

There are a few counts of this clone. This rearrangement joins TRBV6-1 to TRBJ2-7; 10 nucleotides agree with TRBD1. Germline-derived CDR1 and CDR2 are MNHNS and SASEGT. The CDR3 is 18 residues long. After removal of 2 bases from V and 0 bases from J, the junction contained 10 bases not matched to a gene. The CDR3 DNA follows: TGTGCCAGCAGTGAATTGCCCTGGACAGGGGGTTCCTCCTACGAGCAGTACTTC. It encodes CASSELPWTGGSSYEQYF.

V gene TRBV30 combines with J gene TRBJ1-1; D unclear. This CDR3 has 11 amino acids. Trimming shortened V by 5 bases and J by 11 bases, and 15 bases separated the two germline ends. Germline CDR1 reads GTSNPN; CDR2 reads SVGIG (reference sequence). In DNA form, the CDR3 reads TGTGCCTGGGACCCCCGAGGTCAGGCTTTCTTT. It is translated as CAWDPRGQAFF.

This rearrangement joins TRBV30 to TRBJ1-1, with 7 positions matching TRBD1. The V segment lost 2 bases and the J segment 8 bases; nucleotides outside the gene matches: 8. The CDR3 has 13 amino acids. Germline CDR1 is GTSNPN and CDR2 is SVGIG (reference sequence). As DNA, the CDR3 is TGTGCCTGGAGTCGGACAGGATGGATGGAAGCTTTCTTT. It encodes CAWSRTGWMEAFF.

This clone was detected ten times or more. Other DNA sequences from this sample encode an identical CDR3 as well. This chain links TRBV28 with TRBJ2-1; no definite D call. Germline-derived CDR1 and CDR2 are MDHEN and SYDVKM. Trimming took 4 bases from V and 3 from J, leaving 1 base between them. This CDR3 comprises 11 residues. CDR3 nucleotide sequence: TGTGCCAGCAGTTACTACAATGAGCAGTTCTTC. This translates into CASSYYNEQFF.

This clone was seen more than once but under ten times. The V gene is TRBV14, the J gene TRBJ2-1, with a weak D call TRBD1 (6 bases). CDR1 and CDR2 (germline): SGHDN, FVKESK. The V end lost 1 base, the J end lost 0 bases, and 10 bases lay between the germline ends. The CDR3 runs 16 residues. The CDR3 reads CASSQAGDRSYNEQFF. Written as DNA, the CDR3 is TGTGCCAGCAGCCAAGCAGGGGATCGCTCCTACAATGAGCAGTTCTTC.